This is a list of T cell receptor beta chains from one sample in a study of blood T cell repertoires in COVID-19. Measured with immunoSEQ multiplex PCR; TCRdb has only the in-frame clones, and not every one. Seen here are around 250,000 clones, 80% to 90% observed once, and the top ten hold 4% to 5%. Input material: peripheral blood. The receptors shown here come from a woman aged 40 to 50 who had recovered from COVID-19. The CDR3 runs from the conserved cysteine through the conserved F or W. A D gene is named only where the DNA matches it firmly. Expanded clones are given a class, and other clones once, few, many or no size at all.

DNA | CDR3 | V | size | J | D
TGTGCCAGCAGCTTAGGAAGGGACAGCTACACCGGGGAGCTGTTTTTT | CASSLGRDSYTGELFF | TRBV11-2 | NA | TRBJ2-2 | TRBD1
TGTGCCAGCAGCCCACGGACTCTCGAGACCCAGTACTTC | CASSPRTLETQYF | TRBV13 | once | TRBJ2-5 | NA
TGTGCCAGCAGCTTGCGAGTGGGCCTGAGCACAGATACGCAGTATTTT | CASSLRVGLSTDTQYF | TRBV5-4 | NA | TRBJ2-3 | NA
TGTGCCAGCAGCGCGGACAGGGATGGGGCCAACGTCCTGACTTTC | CASSADRDGANVLTF | TRBV16 | NA | TRBJ2-6 | TRBD1
TGTGCCAGTAGTACCTGGACAGGGGCCAATCAGCCCCAGCATTTT | CASSTWTGANQPQHF | TRBV19 | NA | TRBJ1-5 | TRBD1
TGTGCCAGCAGTTTGTGGGGCCCAGATACGCAGTATTTT | CASSLWGPDTQYF | TRBV12-3/TRBV12-4 | once | TRBJ2-3 | NA
TGTGCCAGTAGTATAGATTGGACAGCTGGAAACACCATATATTTT | CASSIDWTAGNTIYF | TRBV19 | few | TRBJ1-3 | NA
TGTGCCAGCAGTGAAGCGACTAGCGGGGGCCGACGCTCCTACGAGCAGTACTTC | CASSEATSGGRRSYEQYF | TRBV6-1 | few | TRBJ2-7 | TRBD2
TGTGCCAGCAGTGAGGCAGTAGGTATACTCTACGAGCAGTACTTC | CASSEAVGILYEQYF | TRBV28 | NA | TRBJ2-7 | NA
TGCAGCGTGGAAGGGGGCCCGGGGGCCAACGTCCTGACTTTC | CSVEGGPGANVLTF | TRBV29-1 | NA | TRBJ2-6 | TRBD1
TGTGCCAGCAGCACGCCGGAGGGTGGATACAATTCACCCCTCCACTTT | CASSTPEGGYNSPLHF | TRBV2 | NA | TRBJ1-6 | NA
TGTGCCACCAGCCGGGGACAGGGGATCTGGAATGAGCAGTTCTTC | CATSRGQGIWNEQFF | TRBV24-1 | NA | TRBJ2-1 | TRBD1
TGTGCCAGTAGTATGAGACAGGGGTCCACCGGGGAGCTGTTTTTT | CASSMRQGSTGELFF | TRBV19 | few | TRBJ2-2 | TRBD1
TGTGCCAGCAGCCAAGATCGGCAGCGGAGCTCCTACAATGAGCAGTTCTTC | CASSQDRQRSSYNEQFF | TRBV4-2 | NA | TRBJ2-1 | NA
TGCAGTGTACAGAGAAATGAAAAACTGTTTTTT | CSVQRNEKLFF | TRBV20-1 | NA | TRBJ1-4 | NA
TGTGCCAGCGGACTAGCGGGACTCTACAATGAGCAGTTCTTC | CASGLAGLYNEQFF | TRBV11-2 | NA | TRBJ2-1 | TRBD2
TGCGCCAGCAGCCTGGACAGGGGATCCATGAATGAAAAACTGTTTTTT | CASSLDRGSMNEKLFF | TRBV5-1 | NA | TRBJ1-4 | TRBD1
TGCAGCGTTGAAAAAGAACAGGGGGTTAATGAGCAGTTCTTC | CSVEKEQGVNEQFF | TRBV29-1 | NA | TRBJ2-1 | TRBD1
TGTGCCAGCAGTACCAGTGGAAACACCATATATTTT | CASSTSGNTIYF | TRBV12-3/TRBV12-4 | NA | TRBJ1-3 | NA
TGCGCCAGCAGCCAAGAGGGAAGGTCGGGAGCGTTGAATGAGCAGTTCTTC | CASSQEGRSGALNEQFF | TRBV4-3 | NA | TRBJ2-1 | NA
TGTGCCAGTAGGGACAAGCGGGGGCCCTACGAGCAGTACTTC | CASRDKRGPYEQYF | TRBV19 | NA | TRBJ2-7 | TRBD2
TGCGCCAGCAGTGAGTCGCTAGCGGGAGTTTTGACAGATACGCAGTATTTT | CASSESLAGVLTDTQYF | TRBV10-1 | NA | TRBJ2-3 | TRBD2
TGTGCCAGCAGCCTGGACAGGGGCACAGATACGCAGTATTTT | CASSLDRGTDTQYF | TRBV25-1 | NA | TRBJ2-3 | TRBD1
TGTGCCAGCAGCCGAGGGCGGGAGACCCAGTACTTC | CASSRGRETQYF | TRBV21-1 | NA | TRBJ2-5 | NA
TGTGCCAGCAGCCCGACTCCGGAGACCCAGTACTTC | CASSPTPETQYF | TRBV3-1/TRBV3-2 | NA | TRBJ2-5 | NA
TGTGCAAGTCGCTGGTCAGGGGGACAGGGTTGCTACGAGCAGTACTTC | CASRWSGGQGCYEQYF | TRBV12-2 | NA | TRBJ2-7 | NA
TGCAGCGCCCTGACAGGGAAGACCCAGTACTTC | CSALTGKTQYF | TRBV29-1 | NA | TRBJ2-5 | TRBD1
TGCGCCAGCAGCCCGAGCCTACAGGGTTTAGGTGAAAAACTGTTTTTT | CASSPSLQGLGEKLFF | TRBV5-1 | once | TRBJ1-4 | NA
TGTGCCTGGAGTTTTCAGGACACCGGGGAGCTGTTTTTT | CAWSFQDTGELFF | TRBV30 | NA | TRBJ2-2 | NA
TGTGCCAGCAGCCCCGGGACAGGGAATGGCTACACCTTC | CASSPGTGNGYTF | TRBV3-1/TRBV3-2 | NA | TRBJ1-2 | TRBD1
TGTGCCAGCAGCCAAGGACAGGGGATAGACTATGGCTACACCTTC | CASSQGQGIDYGYTF | TRBV5-8 | NA | TRBJ1-2 | TRBD1
TGCAGTGCTACTAACACAGATACGCAGTATTTT | CSATNTDTQYF | TRBV20-1 | NA | TRBJ2-3 | NA
TGTGCCAGCTCACCCGATACGGGGGATACGCAGTATTTT | CASSPDTGDTQYF | TRBV18 | NA | TRBJ2-3 | NA
TGTGCCAGCTCACCTGTCGGTGGGGGGGGATTCAATTCACCCCTCCACTTT | CASSPVGGGGFNSPLHF | TRBV18 | NA | TRBJ1-6 | NA
TGTGCCAGCAGTAGAACAGCCTACGAGCAGTACTTC | CASSRTAYEQYF | TRBV6-5 | NA | TRBJ2-7 | NA
TGTGCCATCAGTGACGACAGTTATCGTCAGCCCCAGCATTTT | CAISDDSYRQPQHF | TRBV10-3 | NA | TRBJ1-5 | NA
TGTGCCAGCAGCGACGACACCAGCTATGGCTACACCTTC | CASSDDTSYGYTF | TRBV7-3 | NA | TRBJ1-2 | NA
TGTGCCAGCAGAAGAGTCAGGGGCGTGGGAGAGACCCAGTACTTC | CASRRVRGVGETQYF | TRBV11-2 | NA | TRBJ2-5 | NA
TGTGCCAGCAGCCAAGGGCCCCCTCCTGGCAATGAGCAGTTCTTC | CASSQGPPPGNEQFF | TRBV3-1/TRBV3-2 | NA | TRBJ2-1 | NA
TGCGCCAGCAGCGGGCTAGGGAGGCAAGCGAACACCGGGGAGCTGTTTTTT | CASSGLGRQANTGELFF | TRBV5-1 | NA | TRBJ2-2 | NA
TGTGCCAGCAGCCTGAAAACAGGGGGGTACCGTCAGCCCCAGCATTTT | CASSLKTGGYRQPQHF | TRBV28 | NA | TRBJ1-5 | TRBD1
TGTGCCAGCAGCAAAGAACCTAGCGGGAGGGCCCGGCGGGGCACAGATACGCAGTATTTT | CASSKEPSGRARRGTDTQYF | TRBV21-1 | NA | TRBJ2-3 | NA
TGTGCCAGCAGCCCGATCGTCGCGGATACGCAGTATTTT | CASSPIVADTQYF | TRBV2 | NA | TRBJ2-3 | NA
TGTGCCAGCAGCTTGGGACAGGGAGATACGCAGTATTTT | CASSLGQGDTQYF | TRBV7-9 | NA | TRBJ2-3 | TRBD1
TGTGCCAGTAGTCTCGGACAGACTACCTATAATTCACCCCTCCACTTT | CASSLGQTTYNSPLHF | TRBV19 | NA | TRBJ1-6 | NA
TGTGCCAGCAGTTTATTAGGAGGACAGGGAGAATATGGCTACACCTTC | CASSLLGGQGEYGYTF | TRBV28 | few | TRBJ1-2 | TRBD1
TGTGCCAGCAGTTTAGATTTGCGGGGGGGCTACAATGAGCAGTTCTTC | CASSLDLRGGYNEQFF | TRBV28 | NA | TRBJ2-1 | TRBD2
TGTGCCAGCAGCAAATGCGGTGAGCTTTGGGACACCGGGGAGCTGTTTTTT | CASSKCGELWDTGELFF | TRBV21-1 | once | TRBJ2-2 | NA
TGTGCCAGCAGCGTAGCTGTGACAGGGCCGCAGTATTTT | CASSVAVTGPQYF | TRBV9 | NA | TRBJ2-3 | TRBD1
TGTGCCGGTGGACAGGGTCAGTTTACCGATTCACCCCTCCACTTT | CAGGQGQFTDSPLHF | TRBV30 | NA | TRBJ1-6 | TRBD1
TGTGCCAGCAGTGAAGTGCCAGGGGCCGCTGGCGCGTTCTTT | CASSEVPGAAGAFF | TRBV2 | NA | TRBJ1-1 | NA